These 14 T cell receptor beta chains share one sample of origin, sequenced in a study of vaccination effects on CD4 cells after COVID-19. Profiling relied on immunoSEQ multiplex PCR, and the TCRdb table lists in-frame clones only, not all of them. Of fewer than 75,000 clones listed, less than 80% are singletons. These receptors have no identified antigens. Culturing for about 10 days preceded CD4+ T cell isolation. It was two doses of either the BNT162b2 or mRNA-1273 vaccine that participants received. The source was CD4+ T cells from PBMCs cultured without peptide, collected after COVID-19 vaccination. Receptors originate from a human donor who received a COVID-19 vaccine.

There are a few counts of this clone. This chain uses TRBV5-1 with TRBJ1-1; weak D call: TRBD1 (5 bases). The CDR3 runs 15 residues. Germline values: CDR1 SGHRS, CDR2 YFSETQ. V was clipped by 1 base and J by 4 bases, with 14 bases between them. This CDR3 reads CASSLLEGLGTEAFF. CDR3 DNA: TGCGCCAGCAGCTTGTTAGAGGGGCTTGGCACTGAAGCTTTCTTT.

V and J are TRBV7-2 and TRBJ1-2, with unresolved D. V shed 5 bases and J shed 4 bases, with 17 bases lying between them. Per germline, CDR1 SGHTA and CDR2 FQGNSA. CDR3 length equals 15 residues. CDR3 in DNA: TGTGCCAGCAGCGGACGGGTCGCGGAGGGCTATGGCTACACCTTC. Residues: CASSGRVAEGYGYTF.

This clone turned up a few times. V and J are TRBV19 and TRBJ1-5; D is unclear. V dropped 3 bases and J dropped 0 bases, with 6 bases sitting between them. Germline-derived CDR1 and CDR2 are LNHDA and SQIVND (reference sequence). The CDR3 length is 14 residues. In DNA form, the CDR3 reads TGTGCCAGTAGTATGGGAGATAGCAATCAGCCCCAGCATTTT. Protein product: CASSMGDSNQPQHF.

The genes are TRBV5-1 and TRBJ1-1; the match to TRBD1 covers 11 bases. The V gene's germline CDR1 is SGHRS and CDR2 YFSETQ. V lost 4 bases, J lost 9 bases, and 5 bases stayed unmatched. The CDR3 has 13 residues. In DNA form, the CDR3 reads TGCGCCAGCAGCCCTGGACAGGGGGCGAAAGCTTTCTTT. Its protein product is CASSPGQGAKAFF.

The chain links TRBV1 to TRBJ2-5; no DNA check was done on the table's D call, TRBD2. TRBV1 corresponds to a pseudogene. There are 19 residues in the CDR3. Written as DNA, the CDR3 is TGCACCAGCAGCCATACAGGGGTGGCTAGCGGGGGAGCGTTCGTGGCCCAGTACTTC. Translating gives CTSSHTGVASGGAFVAQYF.

The rearrangement joins TRBV30 to TRBJ1-1, with D possibly being TRBD1 (5 bases). Germline V gene lookup returns CDR1 GTSNPN and CDR2 SVGIG (reference sequence). The CDR3 consists of 13 residues. V lost 2 bases to trimming and J lost 11 bases, with 18 bases between them. CDR3 in DNA: TGTGCCTGGAGTCACAGAGCAGGGTTATGGGCTTTCTTT. Its translation is CAWSHRAGLWAFF.

The rearrangement joins TRBV6-1 to TRBJ1-2, with D uncertain. V lost 2 bases and J 0 bases, leaving 16 bases between the germline ends. The CDR3 is 17 amino acids. In germline, CDR1 is MNHNS, CDR2 SASEGT. The CDR3: CASSEYLAWAPNYGYTF. The CDR3 DNA sequence: TGTGCCAGCAGTGAATATCTTGCGTGGGCCCCTAACTATGGCTACACCTTC.

The count of this clone is one. A read error may produce the germline difference seen at one junction end. This chain uses TRBV28 with TRBJ2-5; 7 nucleotides align to TRBD1. This CDR3 has 14 amino acids. The germline CDR1 and CDR2 sequences are MDHEN and SYDVKM. Here the CDR3 reads CASNTEGQQGTQYF. CDR3 nucleotide sequence: TGTGCCAGCAACACCGAGGGACAGCAAGGGACCCAGTACTTC.

This clone occurred once. CDR3 bases: TGTGCCACCAGTGACACCGCACAACTAGCGGGGGGGCCCAATGAGCAGTTCTTC. Translating gives CATSDTAQLAGGPNEQFF. The genes are TRBV24-1 and TRBJ2-1; 13 nucleotides match TRBD2. The CDR3 has 18 amino acids. Germline CDR1 and CDR2: KGHDR and SFDVKD. Trimming took 4 bases from V and 6 from J; bases not matched to a gene: 11.

The gene calls are TRBV7-9 and TRBJ1-4; 8 bases match TRBD1. Germline assignment: CDR1 SEHNR and CDR2 FQNEAQ (reference sequence). The CDR3 sequence is 16 residues long. With V trimmed by 5 bases and J by 0 bases, 5 bases remained unmatched. The CDR3 DNA reads TGTGCCAGCAGCCCAGGACAGGGAGCAACTAATGAAAAACTGTTTTTT. Its protein product is CASSPGQGATNEKLFF.

The rearrangement joins TRBV14 to TRBJ1-2; 12 positions agree with TRBD1. The ends lost 1 base at V and 4 bases at J; junction bases unmatched: 7. The CDR3 runs to 17 residues. Per the germline V gene, CDR1 is SGHDN and CDR2 is FVKESK. CDR3 in amino acids: CASSQVLGQGAPYGYTF. In DNA, the CDR3 is TGTGCCAGCAGCCAAGTACTGGGACAGGGGGCGCCCTATGGCTACACCTTC.

The chain is built from TRBV2 and TRBJ2-2; D remains ambiguous. V was trimmed by 2 bases and J by 5 bases, leaving 6 bases between them. The CDR3 totals 13 residues. CDR1 is SNHLY and CDR2 is FYNNEI in the germline V gene. CDR3 region: CASSENPTGELFF. Written as DNA, the CDR3 is TGTGCCAGCAGTGAAAATCCGACCGGGGAGCTGTTTTTT. The full variable domain, rest sourced from reference TRBV2 and TRBJ2-2, is EPEVTQTPSHQVTQMGQEVILRCVPISNHLYFYWYRQILGQKVEFLVSFYNNEISEKSEIFDDQFSVERPDGSNFTLKIRSTKLEDSAMYFCASSENPTGELFFGEGSRLTVL.

The chain's CDR3 is CASSYQDRLNEKLFF. In nucleotides, the CDR3 is TGTGCCAGCAGTTACCAGGACAGACTAAATGAAAAACTGTTTTTT. The V call is TRBV6-6, the J call TRBJ1-4; a weak D match, TRBD1 (6 bases). Per the germline V gene, CDR1 is MNHNY and CDR2 is SVGAGI (reference sequence). V was cut by 2 bases and J by 5 bases, with 12 bases left in between. The CDR3 loop spans 15 amino acids.

The V call is TRBV24-1, the J call TRBJ2-4; tentative D call: TRBD1 (7 bases). The CDR3 is 15 residues long. Germline lookup yields CDR1 KGHDR and CDR2 SFDVKD. Trimming cost V 4 bases and J 8 bases, with 17 bases left between them. The CDR3 DNA reads TGTGCCACCAGTGAGGCTAGACAGGGAGGCGACATTCAGTACTTC. Its translation: CATSEARQGGDIQYF.